The 5 T cell receptor beta chains reported below all come from one sample, sequenced in a study of T cells in Graves' hyperthyroidism and ophthalmopathy. RNA transcripts served as the template for amplifying TCR beta CDR3 regions. An initial round of RT-PCR targeting the TCR CDR3 relied on the HTBI primer set. TCRdb passed the multiplex PCR reads through MiXCR, listing each CDR3 protein once. The sample consists of hundreds of thousands of distinct CDR3 sequences, roughly a third of them appearing once. Sequences were obtained from blood. The source of these receptors is a woman aged 35 to 49 with Graves' hyperthyroidism.

In this sample, this clonotype turned up a few times. The CDR3 bases are TGCAGTGCTAGTGCCCCCAATCAGCCCCAGCATTTT. It encodes CSASAPNQPQHF. The chain carries TRBV20-1 and TRBJ1-5; no firm D call. This CDR3 contains 12 residues. Between the trimmed V and J ends, which lost 3 bases and 3 bases, there was a span of 6 bases. The germline V gene has CDR1 DFQATT and CDR2 SNEGSKA (reference sequence).

This chain links TRBV6-5 with TRBJ2-2; TRBD2 is a possible D gene (6 bases). The V gene lost 0 bases and the J gene lost 4 bases, with 9 bases spanning the gap. The germline V gene has CDR1 MNHEY and CDR2 SVGAGI. The CDR3 is 15 residues long. Here the CDR3 DNA reads TGTGCCAGCAGTTACTCGAGGCGGGGCACCGGGGAGCTGTTTTTT. Its protein product is CASSYSRRGTGELFF.

CDR3 nucleotides: TGTGCCAGCAGCTTAGGGGACCGTTGGGGGACCCAGTACTTC. This sequence encodes CASSLGDRWGTQYF. The rearrangement links TRBV7-9 to TRBJ2-5; tentatively, D is TRBD1 or TRBD2 (5 bases each). Germline CDR1 and CDR2: SEHNR and FQNEAQ (reference sequence). The V end lost 1 base, the J end lost 7 bases, and 13 bases lay between the germline ends. The CDR3 is made up of 14 amino acids.

There are many counts of this clonotype. The chain links TRBV4-1 to TRBJ1-1, with 10 bases lining up with TRBD1. Looked up from germline, CDR1 is MGHRA and CDR2 is YSYEKL. This CDR3 spans 15 amino acids. The V segment lost 0 bases and the J segment 7 bases; nucleotides outside the gene matches: 5. The CDR3 sequence: CASSQEGQGSGEAFF. For the CDR3, the DNA is TGCGCCAGCAGCCAAGAGGGACAGGGGAGTGGTGAAGCTTTCTTT.

The chain couples TRBV20-1 to TRBJ1-6; tentative D call: TRBD1 (5 bases). Germline V gene lookup returns CDR1 DFQATT and CDR2 SNEGSKA (reference sequence). The CDR3 has 12 amino acids. Trimming left V 8 bases short and J 9 bases short, with 14 bases between. The CDR3 reads CSSGQGISPLHF. In DNA, the CDR3 is TGCAGTAGTGGGCAGGGCATTTCACCCCTCCACTTT.